This T cell receptor (beta chain) was documented in a study of yellow fever vaccine responses in identical twins. This CDR3 is built from 16 residues. The V gene end was trimmed by 5 bases and the J gene end by 6 bases; junction bases not matched to a gene: 9. Via MiXCR, TCRdb re-called the RT-PCR reads, giving one row per CDR3 protein. The sample contains some 35,000 distinct CDR3 sequences, 60% of which appear only once. The TCR originated in a woman between 18 and 29 years old who received the yellow fever vaccine. This sample comprised T cells from blood (PBMCs), unsorted or a sorted subset (not recorded which), obtained before or after yellow fever vaccination (not recorded which). The chain uses TRBV12-3 or TRBV12-4 and TRBJ2-2; 10 positions agree with TRBD2. In DNA, the CDR3 is TGTGCCAGCAGTCCAATAGCGGGAGGATCGGCCGGGGAGCTGTTTTTT. This encodes CASSPIAGGSAGELFF.